This T cell receptor (beta chain) was documented in a study of blood T cell repertoires in COVID-19. Study as a whole: Spain, Italy and the United States supplied samples that represented acute and convalescent COVID-19. In each case, the material was cDNA or gDNA derived from T cells, B-cell-depleted T cells, or PBMCs.

The CDR3 is 14 amino acids. Germline V lookup: CDR1 MGHRA, CDR2 YSYEKL. The V and J ends lost 3 bases and 8 bases, in that order; junction bases with no gene match: 7. Authors' analysis steps: By means of reference gene primer amplification, nucleated cell counts were estimated. Clones were sequenced by immunoSEQ multiplex PCR, and TCRdb holds only the in-frame ones, with some missing. The V and J calls and clone size were taken over from that table, and D and trimming were inferred from the DNA. The table shows approximately 200,000 clones, with about 86% occurring only once. The clonotype was recovered from a man aged 55 to 70 who had recovered from COVID-19. The chain is built from TRBV4-1 and TRBJ1-2; the match to TRBD1 covers 9 bases. The sequenced material came from peripheral blood. CDR3 sequence reads: CASSHPGTGKGYTF. The DNA of the CDR3 is TGCGCCAGCAGCCACCCCGGGACAGGGAAGGGCTACACCTTC.